Presented here are 4 T cell receptor beta chains from one specimen sequenced in a study of regulatory T cells in long-lasting Graves disease. Described time point: persistent/refractory GD, antithyroid drugs over 5 years with positive TRAb. With RNA extracted from PBMCs as input, the TCR library was made. HTBI primers from iRepertoire and Arm-PCR of CDR3 regions yielded the TCR beta libraries. Each CDR3 protein is one row after TCRdb ran MiXCR on the multiplex PCR reads. The sample records 350,000 to 450,000 distinct CDR3 sequences, 20% to 25% being singletons. The sample in question was peripheral blood mononuclear cells (PBMCs), obtained when the disease was refractory, from a patient treated with antithyroid drugs. Source of these receptors: a female donor with Graves disease.

There are a few counts of this clonotype. This chain connects TRBV4-2 to TRBJ1-1; 10 positions agree with TRBD1. The CDR3 has 16 amino acids. Per the germline V gene, CDR1 is LGHNA and CDR2 is YNFKEQ. J was trimmed by 4 bases and V by 0 bases; bases with no gene match: 5. The CDR3 DNA reads as TGTGCCAGCAGCCAAGATGGGACAGGGGTTGGCACTGAAGCTTTCTTT. This translates into CASSQDGTGVGTEAFF.

There are many counts of this clonotype. The chain has TRBV12-3 or TRBV12-4 and TRBJ2-7; possibly TRBD1 or TRBD2 for D (5 bases each). CDR3 length: 18 residues. V was shortened by 2 bases and J by 7 bases, with 27 bases between the two germline ends. CDR3 protein: CASSLTRDRATLGVEQYF. The DNA for the CDR3 is TGTGCCAGCAGTTTAACACGGGACCGAGCTACGTTAGGTGTTGAGCAGTACTTC.

The genes are TRBV27 and TRBJ1-5, with 9 bases aligning to TRBD1. J lost 2 bases, V lost 5 bases, and 4 bases had no gene match. This CDR3 contains 15 residues. The germline V gene has CDR1 MNHEY and CDR2 SMNVEV (reference sequence). CDR3 protein: CASSGTGMGNQPQHF. The CDR3 DNA follows: TGTGCCAGCAGTGGGACAGGGATGGGCAATCAGCCCCAGCATTTT.

The rearrangement links TRBV20-1 to TRBJ2-7; 12 nucleotides match TRBD1. V shed 5 bases and J 4 bases; nucleotides not matched to a gene: 6. CDR1 and CDR2 (germline): DFQATT, SNEGSKA (reference sequence). This CDR3 region has 14 residues. CDR3 region: CSARSGQGAYEQYF. The CDR3 DNA reads TGCAGTGCTCGATCGGGACAGGGGGCTTACGAGCAGTACTTC.